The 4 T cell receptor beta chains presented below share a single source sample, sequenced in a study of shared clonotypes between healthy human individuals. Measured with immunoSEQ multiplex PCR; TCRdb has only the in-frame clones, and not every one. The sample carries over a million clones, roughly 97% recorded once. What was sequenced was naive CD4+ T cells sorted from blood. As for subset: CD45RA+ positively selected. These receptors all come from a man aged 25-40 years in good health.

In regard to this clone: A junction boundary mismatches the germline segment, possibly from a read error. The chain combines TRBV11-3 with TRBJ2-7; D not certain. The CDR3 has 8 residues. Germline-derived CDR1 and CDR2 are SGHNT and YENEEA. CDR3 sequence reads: CASSTRHF. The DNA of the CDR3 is TGTGCCAGCAGCACCCGGCACTTC.

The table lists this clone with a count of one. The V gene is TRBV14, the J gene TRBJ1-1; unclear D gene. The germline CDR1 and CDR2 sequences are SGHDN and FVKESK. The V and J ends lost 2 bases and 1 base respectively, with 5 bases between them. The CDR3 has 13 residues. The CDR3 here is CASSQQQNTEAFF. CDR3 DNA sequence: TGTGCCAGCAGCCAACAACAGAACACTGAAGCTTTCTTT.

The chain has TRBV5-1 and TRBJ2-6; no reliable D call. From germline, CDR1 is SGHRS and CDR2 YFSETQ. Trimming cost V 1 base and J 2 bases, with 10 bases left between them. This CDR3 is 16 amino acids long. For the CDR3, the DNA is TGCGCCAGCAGCTTGTCCATTGGTCCTGGGGCCAACGTCCTGACTTTC. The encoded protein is CASSLSIGPGANVLTF.

CDR3 in DNA: TGCGCCAGCAGCCATCGGCAGGGGCTGGGGGAGACCCAGTACTTC. This encodes CASSHRQGLGETQYF. This chain connects TRBV4-3 to TRBJ2-5; a weak D match, TRBD1 (6 bases). Germline V gene sequence: CDR1 LGHNA, CDR2 YSLEER. V was clipped by 3 bases and J by 5 bases, with 16 bases between them. The CDR3 extends over 15 amino acids.